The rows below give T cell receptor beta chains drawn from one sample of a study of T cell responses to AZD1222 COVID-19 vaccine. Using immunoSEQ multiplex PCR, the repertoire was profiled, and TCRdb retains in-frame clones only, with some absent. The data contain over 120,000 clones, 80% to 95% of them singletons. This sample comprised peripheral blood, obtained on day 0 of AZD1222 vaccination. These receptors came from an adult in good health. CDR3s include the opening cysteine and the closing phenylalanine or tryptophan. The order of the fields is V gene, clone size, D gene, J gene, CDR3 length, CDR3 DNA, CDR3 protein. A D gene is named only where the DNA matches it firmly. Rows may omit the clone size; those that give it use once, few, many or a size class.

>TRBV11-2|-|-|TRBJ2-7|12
TGTGCCAGCAAGGGCAGCTCCTACGAGCAGTACTTC
CASKGSSYEQYF
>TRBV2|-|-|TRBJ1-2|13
TGTGCCAGCAGTGCGTACATGAACTATGGCTACACCTTC
CASSAYMNYGYTF
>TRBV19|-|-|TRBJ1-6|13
TGTGCCAGTAGTATTAGGGGAGATTCACCCCTCCACTTT
CASSIRGDSPLHF
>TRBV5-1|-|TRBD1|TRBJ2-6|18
TGCGCCAGCAGCATATGGACAGGGGTCATCTCTGGGGCCAACGTCCTGACTTTC
CASSIWTGVISGANVLTF
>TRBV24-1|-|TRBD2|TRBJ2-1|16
TGTGCCACCAGTAGACCGGGACTAGCGGTCATAAATGAGCAGTTCTTC
CATSRPGLAVINEQFF
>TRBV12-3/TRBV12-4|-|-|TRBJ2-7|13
TGTGCCAGCAGTCGCTTTATGCTCTACGAGCAGTACTTC
CASSRFMLYEQYF
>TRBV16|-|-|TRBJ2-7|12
TGTGCCAGCAGCCGGGACAACTACGAGCAGTACTTC
CASSRDNYEQYF
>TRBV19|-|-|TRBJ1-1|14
TGTGCCAGTAGTATCAGGGGAGTCGACACTGAAGCTTTCTTT
CASSIRGVDTEAFF
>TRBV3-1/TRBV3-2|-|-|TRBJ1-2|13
TGTGCCAGCAGCCAAGGAGCGCCCTCCGGCTACACCTTC
CASSQGAPSGYTF
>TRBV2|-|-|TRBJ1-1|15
TGTGCCAGCAGTGCCGGGGGAAGGATGAACACTGAAGCTTTCTTT
CASSAGGRMNTEAFF
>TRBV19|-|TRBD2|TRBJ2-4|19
TGTGCCACCGCAACGACTAGCGGGAGAGGGGGGGCAGCCAAAAACATTCAGTACTTC
CATATTSGRGGAAKNIQYF
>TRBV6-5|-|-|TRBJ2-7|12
TGTGCCAGCAGCAGAGGGCAATACGAGCAGTACTTC
CASSRGQYEQYF
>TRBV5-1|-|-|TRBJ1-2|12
TGCGCCAGCAGCTTGGTCGATGGTGGCTACACCTTC
CASSLVDGGYTF
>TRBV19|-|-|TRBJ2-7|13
TGTGCCAGTAGTATCGGGGGATCCTACGAGCAGTACTTC
CASSIGGSYEQYF
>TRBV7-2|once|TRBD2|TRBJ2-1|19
TGTGCCAGCAGCTTAGGGGGCCCCGGGACTAGCGGGAGGTATAATGAGCAGTTCTTC
CASSLGGPGTSGRYNEQFF
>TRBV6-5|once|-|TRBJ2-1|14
TGTGCCAGCAGTTATTTACGGGATAAGGATGAGCAGTTCTTC
CASSYLRDKDEQFF
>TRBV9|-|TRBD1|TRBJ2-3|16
TGTGCCAGCAGCGTAAATGGACAGGGAAGGGCAGATACGCAGTATTTT
CASSVNGQGRADTQYF
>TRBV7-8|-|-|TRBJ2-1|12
TGTGCCAGCAGCTTTCGCGTCAATGAGCAGTTCTTC
CASSFRVNEQFF
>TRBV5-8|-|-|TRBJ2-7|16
TGTGCCAGCAGCGGGGGGGGCCCATCCTTCTCCTACGAGCAGTACTTC
CASSGGGPSFSYEQYF
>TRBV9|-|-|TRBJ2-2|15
TGTGCCAGCAGCGCCACCCAAATGGATTGGGGGGAGCTGTTTTTT
CASSATQMDWGELFF
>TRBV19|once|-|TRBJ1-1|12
TGTGCCAGTAGTTACGATTACACTGAAGCTTTCTTT
CASSYDYTEAFF
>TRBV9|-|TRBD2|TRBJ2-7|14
TGTGCCAGCAGCCTCACCGGGACTAGCACGCCGCAGTACTTC
CASSLTGTSTPQYF
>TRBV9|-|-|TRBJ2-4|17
TGTGCCAGCAGCGCCAAGGACGAGGCGGTAACCAAAAACATTCAGTACTTC
CASSAKDEAVTKNIQYF
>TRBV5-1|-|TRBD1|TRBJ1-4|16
TGCGCCAGCAGCCCGACAGGGGTAGGGACTAATGAAAAACTGTTTTTT
CASSPTGVGTNEKLFF
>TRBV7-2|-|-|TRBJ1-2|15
TGTGCCAGCAGCACAAGGACAGCGGAAAACTATGGCTACACCTTC
CASSTRTAENYGYTF
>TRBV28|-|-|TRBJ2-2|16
TGTGCCAGCAGTTTATGGATCATCACTAACACCGGGGAGCTGTTTTTT
CASSLWIITNTGELFF
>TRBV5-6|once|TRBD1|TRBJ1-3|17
TGTGCCAGCAGCTTGGCCGCCGGGACAGGGGTAGGAAACACCATATATTTT
CASSLAAGTGVGNTIYF
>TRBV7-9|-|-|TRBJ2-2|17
TGTGCCAGCAGCTTAGCGCTTGGGACAGCGGGCACCGGGGAGCTGTTTTTT
CASSLALGTAGTGELFF
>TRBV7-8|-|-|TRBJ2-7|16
TGTGCCAGCAGCTTAGGTTACCCGGGTATGGTTTACGAGCAGTACTTC
CASSLGYPGMVYEQYF
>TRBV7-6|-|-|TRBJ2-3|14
TGTGCCAGCAGCTTAGCCCACGTCACAGATACGCAGTATTTT
CASSLAHVTDTQYF
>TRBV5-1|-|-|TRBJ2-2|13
TGCGCCAGCAGCTTGGGGAAGACCGGGGAGCTGTTTTTT
CASSLGKTGELFF
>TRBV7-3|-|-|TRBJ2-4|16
TGTGCCAGCAGCTTAATCGTTGGAGGCAGAAAAAACATTCAGTACTTC
CASSLIVGGRKNIQYF
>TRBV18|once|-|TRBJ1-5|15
TGTGCCAGCTCACCACCGGGCAGTGGTAATCAGCCCCAGCATTTT
CASSPPGSGNQPQHF
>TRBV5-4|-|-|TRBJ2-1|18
TGTGCCAGCAGCTTCGATCTTACGATCGGGACAACTACGGATGAGCAGTTCTTC
CASSFDLTIGTTTDEQFF
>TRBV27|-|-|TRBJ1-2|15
TGTGCCAGCAGTTTATCTCCGGGGGGCGGCTATGGCTACACCTTC
CASSLSPGGGYGYTF
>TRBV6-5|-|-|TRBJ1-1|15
TGTGCCAGCACCCACCAAGGCCAAGGGCGGACTGAAGCTTTCTTT
CASTHQGQGRTEAFF
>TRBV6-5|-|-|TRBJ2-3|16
TGTGCCAGCAGTTACCCGTGCGATCCCGGCACAGATACGCAGTATTTT
CASSYPCDPGTDTQYF
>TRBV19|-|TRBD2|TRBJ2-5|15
TGTGCCAGTAGTTATAGACTAGCGGGAGAAGAGACCCAGTACTTC
CASSYRLAGEETQYF
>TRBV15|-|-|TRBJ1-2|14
TGTGCCACCAGCAGAGACACCGGAAGCGGTGGCTACACCTTC
CATSRDTGSGGYTF
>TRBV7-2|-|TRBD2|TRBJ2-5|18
TGTGCCAGCAGCCGGCCATCTCTAGCGGGAGGGCGCGGGGAGACCCAGTACTTC
CASSRPSLAGGRGETQYF
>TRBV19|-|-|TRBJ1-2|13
TGTGCCAGTAGTATAGGACAGATCTATGGCTACACCTTC
CASSIGQIYGYTF
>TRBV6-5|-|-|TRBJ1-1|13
TGTGCCAGCAGGAGGACGGTGAACACTGAAGCTTTCTTT
CASRRTVNTEAFF
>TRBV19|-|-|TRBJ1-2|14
TGTGCCAGTAGTAAGCCGGGACTGAACTATGGCTACACCTTC
CASSKPGLNYGYTF